The 13 T cell receptor beta chains below come from one sample, sequenced in a study of OX40 agonist ivuxolimab in advanced cancers. The table came from immunoSEQ multiplex PCR; TCRdb's copy has only in-frame clones and leaves some out. Here the sample spans tens of thousands of clones, around 90% being singletons. Sequenced here: CD4+ or CD8+ T cells sorted from blood, sampled in a trial of the OX40 agonist ivuxolimab. All receptors derive from an adult with an advanced solid tumor such as melanoma, head and neck, liver or kidney cancer.

The chain is built from TRBV4-1 and TRBJ2-1; weak D call: TRBD2 (6 bases). There are 16 residues in the CDR3. Germline CDR1 reads MGHRA; CDR2 reads YSYEKL. V shed 1 base and J shed 2 bases, with 12 bases lying between them. The DNA for the CDR3 is TGCGCCAGCAGCCAAGCGGAGGGGCTTGCCTACAATGAGCAGTTCTTC. Its translation is CASSQAEGLAYNEQFF.

The V call is TRBV30, the J call TRBJ2-7; D call uncertain. The CDR3 has 11 residues. Looked up from germline, CDR1 is GTSNPN and CDR2 is SVGIG (reference sequence). V lost 2 bases and J lost 2, with 4 bases in between. Here the CDR3 reads CAWSRAYEQYF. The CDR3 DNA sequence: TGTGCCTGGAGTCGAGCCTACGAGCAGTACTTC.

The V call is TRBV25-1, the J call TRBJ2-2; D possibly corresponds to TRBD1 (6 bases). V was clipped by 6 bases and J by 1 base, with 9 bases between them. Germline lookup yields CDR1 MGHDK and CDR2 SYGVNS. This CDR3 has 14 residues. The CDR3 loop is CASRDSLNTGELFF. In DNA form, the CDR3 reads TGTGCCAGCAGGGACAGCTTGAACACCGGGGAGCTGTTTTTT. Complete variable domain (other parts from reference TRBV25-1 and TRBJ2-2): EADIYQTPRYLVIGTGKKITLECSQTMGHDKMYWYQQDPGMELHLIHYSYGVNSTEKGDLSSESTVSRIRTEHFPLTLESARPSHTSQYLCASRDSLNTGELFFGEGSRLTVL.

J is TRBJ2-1 and V is TRBV28, with 15 bases matching TRBD2. This CDR3 is 17 amino acids long. The V gene's germline CDR1 is MDHEN and CDR2 SYDVKM. V dropped 5 bases and J dropped 6; count of bases not matched to a gene: 8. CDR3 in DNA: TGTGCCAGCAGTCCGCGGACTAGCGGGAGGGTCCGCAATGAGCAGTTCTTC. Residues: CASSPRTSGRVRNEQFF.

The chain recombines TRBV14 with TRBJ2-2; D is unresolved. This CDR3 contains 13 residues. The V gene's germline CDR1 is SGHDN and CDR2 FVKESK. Deletions cut 1 base from V and 6 bases from J, with 6 bases between. The CDR3 protein is CASSQGYAGELFF. The CDR3 bases are TGTGCCAGCAGCCAAGGGTACGCCGGGGAGCTGTTTTTT.

This chain connects TRBV7-2 to TRBJ1-4; tentative D call: TRBD1 (6 bases). V was shortened by 4 bases and J by 3 bases, with 12 bases between the two germline ends. CDR3 length: 15 amino acids. The V gene's germline CDR1 is SGHTA and CDR2 FQGNSA. CDR3 DNA: TGTGCCAGCAGCTGGACAGCTGGGTCTAATGAAAAACTGTTTTTT. It translates to CASSWTAGSNEKLFF.

The chain employs TRBV29-1 and TRBJ2-7; 9 nucleotides align to TRBD1. Germline lookup yields CDR1 SQVTM and CDR2 ANQGSEA. V shed 1 base and J 5 bases; nucleotides not matched to a gene: 12. The CDR3 length is 16 residues. Written as DNA, the CDR3 is TGCAGCGTTGAAGGGAGGGCGGAGACAGGGGGGGACGAGCAGTACTTC. It is translated as CSVEGRAETGGDEQYF.

This chain's CDR3 is CASSPENSNQPQHF. The CDR3 nucleotides read TGTGCCAGCTCACCAGAGAATAGCAATCAGCCCCAGCATTTT. The chain joins TRBV18 to TRBJ1-5, with D unclear. In germline, CDR1 is KGHSH, CDR2 LQKENI. V lost 2 bases to trimming and J lost 0 bases, with 5 bases between them. The CDR3 has 14 residues.

The table lists this clone with a count of one. The chain couples TRBV7-2 to TRBJ2-7; D uncertain. V dropped 2 bases and J dropped 0 bases, with 5 bases sitting between them. The germline CDR1 and CDR2 sequences are SGHTA and FQGNSA. CDR3 size: 13 residues. DNA of the CDR3: TGTGCCAGCAGCTTAAGGGCCTCCTACGAGCAGTACTTC. Translation gives CASSLRASYEQYF.

The V call is TRBV6-4, the J call TRBJ1-1; D not certain. There are 14 residues in the CDR3. Germline V gives CDR1 MRHNA, CDR2 SNTAGT. V dropped 4 bases and J dropped 8 bases, with 17 bases sitting between them. CDR3 DNA: TGTGCCAGCAGTGTTTGGACTGTCCTGCTAGAAGCTTTCTTT. Its translation is CASSVWTVLLEAFF.

V is TRBV7-2 and J is TRBJ2-7; weak D call: TRBD1 (6 bases). The germline CDR1 and CDR2 sequences are SGHTA and FQGNSA. The V end was cut by 1 base, the J end by 8 bases, with 15 bases between. This CDR3 region has 14 residues. The CDR3 here is CASSLGTALLQQYF. CDR3 in DNA: TGTGCCAGCAGCTTAGGGACAGCCCTACTCCAGCAGTACTTC.

The J gene is TRBJ2-3, the V gene TRBV29-1; 7 bases agree with TRBD2. The CDR3 runs to 14 residues. V lost 6 bases to trimming and J lost 0 bases; unmatched junction nucleotides: 6. Germline V CDR1 and CDR2: SQVTM, ANQGSEA. Here the CDR3 DNA reads TGCAGCGTCAGACTAGCACCTAGCACAGATACGCAGTATTTT. Its translation: CSVRLAPSTDTQYF.

The chain links TRBV10-3 to TRBJ2-1; 13 nucleotides match TRBD2. V lost 6 bases to trimming and J lost 5 bases; unmatched junction nucleotides: 4. The CDR3 is 15 residues long. The germline gives CDR1 ENHRY, CDR2 SYGVKD. CDR3 sequence reads: CAISRTSGSHNEQFF. The CDR3 DNA sequence: TGTGCCATCAGCCGGACTAGCGGGAGTCACAATGAGCAGTTCTTC.